This T cell receptor (beta chain) is drawn from a study of T cells in women clearing cervical HPV infection (dated 2018 in TCRdb). Regarding the research as a whole: The cases were 25 to 30 women with histologically confirmed HPV16-related CIN3 or worse, and 2 of those women had invasive cancers. Controls were 20 to 30 women whose single incident HPV16 infection cleared within 12 months without precancer or cancer developing. Blood from cases was collected at the visit where the lesion was first found, while blood from controls was collected once the infection could no longer be detected. For cases, a median interval of approximately 150 days, with an interquartile range of 90 to 200 days, was observed between lesion detection and blood sampling. Since HLA typing was available for only a few women, HLA type could not be ruled out as a confounder. The exploratory proof-of-principle case-control study was nested within the Guanacaste HPV Natural History Study in Costa Rica and compared TCR repertoires across cervical HPV16 outcomes. Cases were matched to controls by age within five years and by the year the sample was collected. A median age of almost 35 years was observed in cases versus approximately 38 in controls, and no significant differences in baseline characteristics were found. The parent cohort enrolled over 8,500 women aged 18 or older in Guanacaste, Costa Rica, in about 1993 to 1995 and followed the women for approximately seven years. Five blinded duplicates per group were added as quality controls, so that roughly 60 samples were obtained: about 50 participants and 10 replicates. Study-level results and caveats: Because the number of T cells per sample was unknown, the richness differences could reflect varying T-cell content rather than repertoire biology. Whether associations preceded infection or resulted from infection could not be shown with the cross-sectional design, and effector/memory subsets and HPV-specific T cells were not isolated. Cases had lower TRBV6-7 relative abundance than controls (roughly 0.12% versus 0.17%; Bonferroni P = 0.0008). By combining richness with V gene abundances, random forest classifiers separated cases from controls with an estimated AUC of about 0.82. Across sequencing depths, CIN3+ cases showed significantly higher TCR repertoire richness than controls, but evenness did not differ between the groups.

TCR beta CDR3 regions were amplified by multiplex PCR from an average of roughly 1,200 ng genomic DNA per sample using the immunoSEQ assay. To correct primer bias, the assay used a complete synthetic TCR repertoire to set an amplification baseline. The amplicons were sequenced on the Illumina platform. The paper's data handling went like this. Sequences were error-corrected by clustering with frequency ratios and a modified nearest-neighbor algorithm and were then analyzed in the immunoSEQ Analyzer with IMGT gene definitions. TCR richness and evenness were averaged over 20 rarefaction repeats at each rarefaction depth, excluding samples with fewer sequences than the depth. Wilcoxon rank sum tests with FDR correction were used to compare relative abundances of V, D and J genes between the groups. An intraclass correlation of around 96% for TCR richness and an average of roughly 76% across about 66 gene segments were obtained from the blinded duplicates. In TCRdb, the immuneACCESS table is reduced to in-frame sequences with V and J assigned. These tables do not hold every clone; where another copy was compared, an unresolved V gene accounts for under half, and the others remain unexplained. V, J and clone size were drawn from that table, and D and trimming were deduced from the DNA. This sample's clone table shows fewer than 40,000 clones. The leading ten clones occupy less than 6% of the sample.

The CDR3 runs 16 amino acids, cysteine and phenylalanine included. Only the CDR3 bases that were read are kept: 39 of them, in frame from base 1. The V end gives up 0 bases and the J end 3 bases, leaving 6 bases in the junction not matched to a gene. Regarding this clone: The clone's antigen remains unknown. The CDR3 extends 3 residues past the end of the read, so its final part is completed from the germline J gene.

Every participant had a single incident cervical HPV16 infection, and prevalent HPV16 infections were excluded. Cervical HPV DNA was detected by MY09/MY11 PCR and genotyped by dot-blot hybridization. Approximately 15 mL of heparinized blood was centrifuged, after which the buffy coat was aliquoted, frozen at -30 degrees C, and then stored at -80 degrees C. Genomic DNA was extracted from buffy coat specimens using QIAGEN kits. This clonotype was sampled from a woman aged 18-69 years with a cervical HPV16 infection that either progressed to CIN3+ or cleared (not recorded which). Sequenced: blood buffy coat. The chain is encoded by TRBV12-3 or TRBV12-4 joined to TRBJ2-3; the junction holds 7 bases that match TRBD2. The sequenced CDR3 bases are TGTGCCAGCAGTTTAGCTTCGGCTAGCGGTACAGATACG. Its protein reads: CASSLASASGTDT. The whole CDR3 protein is CASSLASASGTDTQYF.